The source of this T cell receptor beta chain is a study of HIV-infected patients and healthy controls. About 450 ng RNA was reverse transcribed with alpha and beta constant-region primers. Alpha and beta chain libraries were made separately by chain-specific third strand synthesis with multiplexing indices. Via MiXCR, TCRdb re-called the 5' RACE reads, giving one row per CDR3 protein. The table has fewer than 7,500 distinct CDR3 sequences, roughly 11% seen once. All unsorted peripheral T cells were captured because whole blood was used without fractionation. This clonotype counts as medium-sized. The CDR3 contains 14 residues. Germline V gives CDR1 SNHLY, CDR2 FYNNEI. The V gene end was trimmed by 6 bases and the J gene end by 6 bases; junction bases not matched to a gene: 8.

The TCR was taken from an adult with HIV infection. The input for sequencing was blood, taken before antiretroviral therapy. The chain links TRBV2 to TRBJ1-5; TRBD1 matches at 7 bases. CDR3 amino acids: CASSYRGGGQPQHF. CDR3 nucleotides: TGTGCCAGCAGCTACAGGGGCGGGGGTCAGCCCCAGCATTTT. Using reference TRBV2 and TRBJ1-5 for the parts outside the CDR3, the full variable domain is EPEVTQTPSHQVTQMGQEVILRCVPISNHLYFYWYRQILGQKVEFLVSFYNNEISEKSEIFDDQFSVERPDGSNFTLKIRSTKLEDSAMYFCASSYRGGGQPQHFGDGTRLSIL.